The 3 T cell receptor beta chains given below trace back to one sample, sequenced in a study of blood T cell repertoires in COVID-19 (dated by TCRdb to about 2020). Library creation used the immunoSEQ multiplex PCR assay. Imported from immuneACCESS, the table was reduced by TCRdb to in-frame sequences with V and J called. These copies leave out some clones; in studies compared against another copy, an unresolved V gene accounts for under half, and the cause of the remainder is not known. Here the sample has around 50,000 clones; roughly four fifths occur a single time. Jointly, the top ten make up 7% to 7.5% of the sample. The material sequenced was peripheral blood. The receptor set was obtained from a man aged 40-55 years with acute or convalescent COVID-19.

V is TRBV2 and J is TRBJ2-3; 7 bases are a match to TRBD1. CDR1 is SNHLY and CDR2 is FYNNEI in the germline V gene. There are 16 residues in the CDR3. Germline trimming cut 0 bases from V and 3 bases from J; bases unmatched to any gene: 6. CDR3 in amino acids: CASSEALGRGTDTQYF. CDR3 nucleotide sequence: TGTGCCAGCAGTGAAGCGCTGGGCAGGGGGACAGATACGCAGTATTTT.

This clone was recorded only once. Here the CDR3 reads CASSPLRQGSPYEQYF. For the CDR3, the DNA is TGTGCCAGCAGCCCCCTGCGACAGGGTTCCCCCTACGAGCAGTACTTC. This rearrangement joins TRBV21-1 to TRBJ2-7; TRBD1, the D gene given by the table, was not confirmed from the DNA. TRBV21-1 corresponds to a pseudogene. The CDR3 has 16 residues.

This clone has just one count. This chain joins TRBV5-6 and TRBJ1-2, with D possibly matching TRBD1 (6 bases). The CDR3 has 15 residues. Trimming shortened V by 1 base and J by 5 bases, and 15 bases separated the two germline ends. Germline V lookup: CDR1 SGHDT, CDR2 YYEEEE. Written as DNA, the CDR3 is TGTGCCAGCAGCTTGCCAGGGGAGTTCGGTTATGGCTACACCTTC. Translation gives CASSLPGEFGYGYTF.